A selection of T cell receptor beta chains follows, all from one sample in a study of cytomegalovirus exposure and HLA in healthy donors. Only in-frame clones appear in the TCRdb table, and some are missing; sequencing was by immunoSEQ multiplex PCR. The sample has tens of thousands of clones, under 80% seen once. The sequenced sample was PBMCs. These receptors all come from a man aged 25-45 years in good health and CMV-seropositive. The CDR3 runs from the conserved cysteine through the conserved F or W. The D gene is left open where the match is weak. A row's size may be missing; if present it is once, few, many or a size class.

size	V	J	D	DNA	CDR3
.	TRBV7-9	TRBJ2-7	TRBD1	TGTGCCAGCAGTTCTAGGGGGCAGGGTTACGAGCAGTACTTC	CASSSRGQGYEQYF
.	TRBV5-1	TRBJ2-6	.	TGCGCCAGCAGAATCCGTAGTATGGGGGCCAACGTCCTGACTTTC	CASRIRSMGANVLTF
.	TRBV11-3	TRBJ2-1	TRBD1	TGTGCCAGCAGCCTTGGGGACAGGGTTTACAATGAGCAGTTCTTC	CASSLGDRVYNEQFF
few	TRBV4-3	TRBJ2-7	.	TGCGCCAGCAGCCAAGATCATCCAGGGCCCTCCTACGAGCAGTACTTC	CASSQDHPGPSYEQYF
once	TRBV2	TRBJ2-3	TRBD2	TGTGCCAGCAGTGAGGGAGGGGATACGCAGTATTTT	CASSEGGDTQYF
.	TRBV5-4	TRBJ2-1	.	TGTGCCAGCAGCCCTCCCAGCTCCTACAATGAGCAGTTCTTC	CASSPPSSYNEQFF
.	TRBV28	TRBJ1-1	.	TGTGCCAGCACAGAGAGGGACACTGAAGCTTTCTTT	CASTERDTEAFF
once	TRBV25-1	TRBJ2-7	TRBD2	TGTGCCACCTCTAGCGGGGGGCGATACGAGCAGTACTTC	CATSSGGRYEQYF
.	TRBV28	TRBJ2-3	TRBD2	TGTGCCAGCAGTCATAGCGGGGGGGCAGATACGCAGTATTTT	CASSHSGGADTQYF
few	TRBV6-5	TRBJ2-1	.	TGTGCCAGCGTTGGAGGGTCCTACAATGAGCAGTTCTTC	CASVGGSYNEQFF
.	TRBV11-2	TRBJ2-5	TRBD2	TGTGCCAGCAGCACCAGGACTAGCGCTACCCAAGAGACCCAGTACTTC	CASSTRTSATQETQYF
.	TRBV5-6	TRBJ1-3	.	TGTGCCAGCAGCTTGGGGAGTGGAAACACCATATATTTT	CASSLGSGNTIYF
.	TRBV6-5	TRBJ1-3	.	TGTGCCAGCAGCCCCTTGCGGGACTCTGGAAACACCATATATTTT	CASSPLRDSGNTIYF
.	TRBV9	TRBJ1-6	.	TGTGCCAGCAGCGTAGCTGGTACGGGATCACCCCTCCACTTT	CASSVAGTGSPLHF
.	TRBV27	TRBJ2-7	.	TGTGCCAGCAGTCGAGGGGGGGCCGAGCAGTACTTC	CASSRGGAEQYF
.	TRBV4-3	TRBJ2-7	.	TGCGCCAGCAGCCATGAGGCCCGGGACTCCTACGAGCAGTACTTC	CASSHEARDSYEQYF
.	TRBV18	TRBJ2-6	.	TGTGCCAGCTCACCAGGGCAGACGGCGCACGTCCTGACTTTC	CASSPGQTAHVLTF
.	TRBV5-1	TRBJ2-3	TRBD1	TGCGCCAGCAGTGGGACAGGGGTGGATACGCAGTATTTT	CASSGTGVDTQYF
.	TRBV15	TRBJ2-7	.	TGTGCCACCAGCAGAGATTCAGGCAGAGCCTACGAGCAGTACTTC	CATSRDSGRAYEQYF
.	TRBV30	TRBJ1-5	.	TGTGCCTGGAGCTATCCGCCATTTCAGCCCCAGCATTTT	CAWSYPPFQPQHF
.	TRBV5-5	TRBJ2-1	.	TGTGCCAGCAGCTTAGACCCGGCGGGCCACAATGAGCAGTTCTTC	CASSLDPAGHNEQFF
few	TRBV9	TRBJ2-1	TRBD2	TGTGCCAGCAGCAGAACGGGACTAGGTGACAATGAGCAGTTCTTC	CASSRTGLGDNEQFF
.	TRBV6-4	TRBJ2-3	.	TGTGCCACCAAAGTCGGGGGTACGCAGTATTTT	CATKVGGTQYF
.	TRBV20-1	TRBJ1-1	.	TGCAGTGCTAGGAGGGCCAGGGAAGCTTTCTTT	CSARRAREAFF
.	TRBV7-3	TRBJ2-7	TRBD1	TGTGCCAGCAGCTCTACAGGGGGACCCTACGAGCAGTACTTC	CASSSTGGPYEQYF
.	TRBV11-2	TRBJ1-1	.	TGTGCCAGCAGTCGCGACAGAAACACTGAAGCTTTCTTT	CASSRDRNTEAFF
.	TRBV6-1	TRBJ2-7	.	TGTGCCAGCAGTTTCCCAGGGCTGTACGAGCAGTACTTC	CASSFPGLYEQYF
.	TRBV6-4	TRBJ1-6	TRBD1	TGTGCCAGCAGGGGACAGGGGAGTTCACCCCTCCACTTT	CASRGQGSSPLHF
.	TRBV29-1	TRBJ2-7	.	TGCAGCGTAGTCAGTAGGGGGAAATACGAGCAGTACTTC	CSVVSRGKYEQYF
few	TRBV7-6	TRBJ1-5	.	TGTGCCAGCAGCTTAAGCGGGGAACAGCCCCAGCATTTT	CASSLSGEQPQHF
.	TRBV7-2	TRBJ2-5	TRBD2	TGTGCCAGCAGCTTATCGACTAGCGGGGGCCAAGAGACCCAGTACTTC	CASSLSTSGGQETQYF